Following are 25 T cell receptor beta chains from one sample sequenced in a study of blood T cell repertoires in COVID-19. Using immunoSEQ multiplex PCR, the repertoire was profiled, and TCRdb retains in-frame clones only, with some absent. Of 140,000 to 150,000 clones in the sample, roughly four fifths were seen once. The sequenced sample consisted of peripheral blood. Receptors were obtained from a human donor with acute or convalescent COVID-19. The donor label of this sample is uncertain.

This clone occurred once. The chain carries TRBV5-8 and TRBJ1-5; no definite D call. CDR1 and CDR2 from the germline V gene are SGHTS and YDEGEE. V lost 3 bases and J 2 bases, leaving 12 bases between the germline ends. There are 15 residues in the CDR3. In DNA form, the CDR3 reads TGTGCCAGCAGCTGGGGAGGGCAGCGCAATCAGCCCCAGCATTTT. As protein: CASSWGGQRNQPQHF.

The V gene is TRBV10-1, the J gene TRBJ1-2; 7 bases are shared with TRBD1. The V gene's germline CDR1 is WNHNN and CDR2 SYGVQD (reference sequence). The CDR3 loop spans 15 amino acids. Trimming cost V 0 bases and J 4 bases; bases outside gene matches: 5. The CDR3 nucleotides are TGCGCCAGCAGTGAGTCTGGACAGGCTGGCTATGGCTACACCTTC. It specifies CASSESGQAGYGYTF.

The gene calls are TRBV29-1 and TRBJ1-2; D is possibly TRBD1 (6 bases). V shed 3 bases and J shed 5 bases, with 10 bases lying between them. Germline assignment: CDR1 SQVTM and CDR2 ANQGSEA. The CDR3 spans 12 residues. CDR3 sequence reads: CSVDTTGYGYTF. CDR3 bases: TGCAGCGTTGACACAACAGGGTATGGCTACACCTTC.

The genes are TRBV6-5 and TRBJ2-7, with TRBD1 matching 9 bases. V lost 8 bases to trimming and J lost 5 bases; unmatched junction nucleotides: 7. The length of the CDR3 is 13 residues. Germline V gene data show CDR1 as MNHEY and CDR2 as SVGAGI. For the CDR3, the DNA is TGTGCCAGCTCAGAGACAGGGGGGAACGAGCAGTACTTC. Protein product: CASSETGGNEQYF.

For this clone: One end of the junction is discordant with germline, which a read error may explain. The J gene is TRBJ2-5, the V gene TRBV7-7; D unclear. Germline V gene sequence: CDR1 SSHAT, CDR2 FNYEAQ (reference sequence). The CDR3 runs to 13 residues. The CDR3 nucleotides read TGTGCTAGCAGCTTCCAAGAGGCTGAGACCCAGTACTTC. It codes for CASSFQEAETQYF.

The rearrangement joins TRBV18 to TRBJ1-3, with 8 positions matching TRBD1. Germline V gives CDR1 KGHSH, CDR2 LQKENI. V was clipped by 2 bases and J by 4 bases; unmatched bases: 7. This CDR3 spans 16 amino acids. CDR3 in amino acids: CASSPDRGQVGNTIYF. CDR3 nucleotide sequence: TGTGCCAGCTCACCAGACAGGGGACAGGTGGGAAACACCATATATTTT. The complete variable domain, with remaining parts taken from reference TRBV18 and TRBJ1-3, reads NAGVMQNPRHLVRRRGQEARLRCSPMKGHSHVYWYRQLPEEGLKFMVYLQKENIIDESGMPKERFSAEFPKEGPSILRIQQVVRGDSAAYFCASSPDRGQVGNTIYFGEGSWLTVV.

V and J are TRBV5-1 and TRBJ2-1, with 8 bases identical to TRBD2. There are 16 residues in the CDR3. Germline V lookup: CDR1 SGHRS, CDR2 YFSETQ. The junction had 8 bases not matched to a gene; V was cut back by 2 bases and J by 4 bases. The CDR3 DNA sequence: TGCGCCAGCAGCTTCGGTCGGGGGGGCCAATACAATGAGCAGTTCTTC. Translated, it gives CASSFGRGGQYNEQFF. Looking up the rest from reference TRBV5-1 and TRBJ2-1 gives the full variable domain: KAGVTQTPRYLIKTRGQQVTLSCSPISGHRSVSWYQQTPGQGLQFLFEYFSETQRNKGNFPGRFSGRQFSNSRSEMNVSTLELGDSALYLCASSFGRGGQYNEQFFGPGTRLTVL.

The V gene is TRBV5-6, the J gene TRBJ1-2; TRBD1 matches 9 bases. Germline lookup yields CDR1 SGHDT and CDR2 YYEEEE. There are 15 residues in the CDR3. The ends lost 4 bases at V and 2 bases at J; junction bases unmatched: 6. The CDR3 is CASSRPGTGNYGYTF. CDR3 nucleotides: TGTGCCAGCAGCCGTCCCGGGACAGGGAACTATGGCTACACCTTC. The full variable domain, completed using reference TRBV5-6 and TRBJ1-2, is DAGVTQSPTHLIKTRGQQVTLRCSPKSGHDTVSWYQQALGQGPQFIFQYYEEEERQRGNFPDRFSGHQFPNYSSELNVNALLLGDSALYLCASSRPGTGNYGYTFGSGTRLTVV.

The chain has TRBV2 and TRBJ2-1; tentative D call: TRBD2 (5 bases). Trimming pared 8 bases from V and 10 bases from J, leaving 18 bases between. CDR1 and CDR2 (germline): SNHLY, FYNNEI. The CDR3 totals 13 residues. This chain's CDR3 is CASEGSTGREQFF. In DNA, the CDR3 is TGTGCCAGCGAGGGATCCACGGGTCGGGAGCAGTTCTTC.

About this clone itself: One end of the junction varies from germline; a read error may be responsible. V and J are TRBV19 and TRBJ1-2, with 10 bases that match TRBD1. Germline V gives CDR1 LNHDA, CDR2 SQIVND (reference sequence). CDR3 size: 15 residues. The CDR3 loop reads CASSGVDRGRRDFNF. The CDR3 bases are TGTGCCAGTAGTGGAGTCGACAGGGGGCGCAGGGACTTTAACTTC.

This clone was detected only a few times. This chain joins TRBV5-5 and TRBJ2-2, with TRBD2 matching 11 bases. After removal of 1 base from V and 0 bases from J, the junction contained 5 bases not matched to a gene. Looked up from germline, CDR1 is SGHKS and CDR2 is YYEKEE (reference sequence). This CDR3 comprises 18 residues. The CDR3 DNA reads TGTGCCAGCAGCTTGAAGGCTAGCGGGGGGACGAACACCGGGGAGCTGTTTTTT. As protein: CASSLKASGGTNTGELFF.

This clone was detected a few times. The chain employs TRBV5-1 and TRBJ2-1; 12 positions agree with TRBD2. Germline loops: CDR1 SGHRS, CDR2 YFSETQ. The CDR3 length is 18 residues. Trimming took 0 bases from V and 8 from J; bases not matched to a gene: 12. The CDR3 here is CASSLAPYLAGGRDEQFF. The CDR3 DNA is TGCGCCAGCAGCTTGGCCCCCTATCTAGCGGGGGGGCGCGATGAGCAGTTCTTC.

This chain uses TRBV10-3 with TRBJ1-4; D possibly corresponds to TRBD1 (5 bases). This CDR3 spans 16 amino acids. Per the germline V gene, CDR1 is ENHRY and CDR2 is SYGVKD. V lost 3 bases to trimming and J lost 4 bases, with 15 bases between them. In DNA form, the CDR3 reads TGTGCCATCAGTGATTTGGCAGGGCAGGGTAATGAAAAACTGTTTTTT. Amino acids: CAISDLAGQGNEKLFF.

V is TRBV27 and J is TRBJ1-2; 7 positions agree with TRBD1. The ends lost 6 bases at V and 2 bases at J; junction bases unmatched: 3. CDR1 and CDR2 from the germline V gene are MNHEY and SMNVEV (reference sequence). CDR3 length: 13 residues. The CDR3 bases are TGTGCCAGCAGCCTGGGACAGAACTATGGCTACACCTTC. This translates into CASSLGQNYGYTF.

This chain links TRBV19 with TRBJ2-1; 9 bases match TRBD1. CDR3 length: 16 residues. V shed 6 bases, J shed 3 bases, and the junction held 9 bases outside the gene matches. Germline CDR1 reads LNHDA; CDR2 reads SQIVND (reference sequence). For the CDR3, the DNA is TGTGCCAGTAGCCTACAGGGGGCGAACAACTACAATGAGCAGTTCTTC. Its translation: CASSLQGANNYNEQFF.

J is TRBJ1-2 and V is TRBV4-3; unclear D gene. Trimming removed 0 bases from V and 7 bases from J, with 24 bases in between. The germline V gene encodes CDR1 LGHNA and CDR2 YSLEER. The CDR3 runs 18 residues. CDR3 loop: CASSQDEPRIRGWTGYTF. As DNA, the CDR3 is TGCGCCAGCAGCCAAGATGAACCTAGAATCCGGGGTTGGACTGGCTACACCTTC.

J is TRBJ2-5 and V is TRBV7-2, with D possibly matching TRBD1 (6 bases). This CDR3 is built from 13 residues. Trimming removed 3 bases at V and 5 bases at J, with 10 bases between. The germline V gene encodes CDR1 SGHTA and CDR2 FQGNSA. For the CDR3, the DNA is TGTGCCAGCAGCTTGCAGGGGAGCGAGACCCAGTACTTC. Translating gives CASSLQGSETQYF.

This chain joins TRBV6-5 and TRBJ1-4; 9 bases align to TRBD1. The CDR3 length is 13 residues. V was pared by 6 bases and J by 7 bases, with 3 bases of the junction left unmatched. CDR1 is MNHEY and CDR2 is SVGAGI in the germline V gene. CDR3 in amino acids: CASRGQGGEKLFF. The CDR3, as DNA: TGTGCCAGCAGGGGACAGGGTGGTGAAAAACTGTTTTTT.

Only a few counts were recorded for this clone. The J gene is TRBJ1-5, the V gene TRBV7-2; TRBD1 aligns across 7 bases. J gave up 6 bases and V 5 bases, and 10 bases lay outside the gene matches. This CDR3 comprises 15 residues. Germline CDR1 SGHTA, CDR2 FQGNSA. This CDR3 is CASSIKTGDGQPQHF. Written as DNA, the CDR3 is TGTGCCAGCAGCATCAAAACAGGGGATGGTCAGCCCCAGCATTTT.

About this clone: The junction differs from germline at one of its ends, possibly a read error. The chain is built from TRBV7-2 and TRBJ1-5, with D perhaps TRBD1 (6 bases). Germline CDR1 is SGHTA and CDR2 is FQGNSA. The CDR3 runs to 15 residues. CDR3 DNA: TGTGCCAGCAACTTAGGGGCACAGGGTAATCAGCCCCAGCATTTT. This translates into CASNLGAQGNQPQHF. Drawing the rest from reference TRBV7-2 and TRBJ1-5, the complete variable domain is GAGVSQSPSNKVTEKGKDVELRCDPISGHTALYWYRQSLGQGLEFLIYFQGNSAPDKSGLPSDRFSAERTGGSVSTLTIQRTQQEDSAVYLCASNLGAQGNQPQHFGDGTRLSIL.

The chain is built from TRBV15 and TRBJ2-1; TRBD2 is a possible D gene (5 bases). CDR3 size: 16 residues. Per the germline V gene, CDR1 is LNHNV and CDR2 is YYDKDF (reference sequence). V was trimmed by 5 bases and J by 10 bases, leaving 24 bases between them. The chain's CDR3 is CATSPTPGLGRSEQFF. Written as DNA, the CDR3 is TGTGCCACCAGCCCAACTCCCGGACTGGGCCGGAGCGAGCAGTTCTTC.

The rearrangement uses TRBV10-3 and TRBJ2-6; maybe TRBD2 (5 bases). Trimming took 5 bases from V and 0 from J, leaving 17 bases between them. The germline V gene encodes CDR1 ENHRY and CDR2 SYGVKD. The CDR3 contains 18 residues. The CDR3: CAISPTRVGSSGANVLTF. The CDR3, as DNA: TGTGCCATCAGTCCGACGAGGGTGGGGAGCTCTGGGGCCAACGTCCTGACTTTC.

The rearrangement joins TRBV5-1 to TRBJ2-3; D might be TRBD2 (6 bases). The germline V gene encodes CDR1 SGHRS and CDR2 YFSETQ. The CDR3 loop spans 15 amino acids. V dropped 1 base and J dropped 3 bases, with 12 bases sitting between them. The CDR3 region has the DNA TGCGCCAGCAGCTTGACCGTTCGGGGGACAGATACGCAGTATTTT. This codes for CASSLTVRGTDTQYF.

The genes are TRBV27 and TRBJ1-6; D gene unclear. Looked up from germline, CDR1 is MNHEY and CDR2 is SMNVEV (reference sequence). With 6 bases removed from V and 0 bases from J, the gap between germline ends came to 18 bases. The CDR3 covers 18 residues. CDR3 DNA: TGTGCCAGCAGCCCTTCCCCGGCGGGGAGCTCCTATAATTCACCCCTCCACTTT. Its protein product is CASSPSPAGSSYNSPLHF.

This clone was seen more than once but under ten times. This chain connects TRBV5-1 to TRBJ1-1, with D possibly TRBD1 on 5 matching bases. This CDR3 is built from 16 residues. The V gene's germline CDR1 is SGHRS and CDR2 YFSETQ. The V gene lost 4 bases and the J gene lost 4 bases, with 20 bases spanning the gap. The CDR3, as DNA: TGCGCCAGCAGCGTGGGGCCGACCGGGAGAAGCACTGAAGCTTTCTTT. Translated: CASSVGPTGRSTEAFF.